This T cell receptor (beta chain) was sequenced during a study of human T cells and chemical hapten exposure. General observations from the study: TCRs above 1 in 1000 frequency did not change with DPC sensitization.

TCRdb used MiXCR to reprocess the 5' RACE reads, holding one entry per CDR3 protein. This table holds tens of thousands of distinct CDR3 sequences, more than 7% found once. V shed 0 bases and J shed 5 bases, with 9 bases lying between them. Germline loops: CDR1 SGHRS, CDR2 YFSETQ. The CDR3 is 13 amino acids. This clonotype was detected a few times. As yet, its antigen is unknown. Unfractionated whole blood served as the source for total RNA extraction. The source of this sequence is a male donor in good health. The rearrangement uses TRBV5-1 and TRBJ2-7; tentatively, D is TRBD2 (5 bases). CDR3 DNA: TGCGCCAGCAGCTTGGTCGGGAACCACGAGCAGTACTTC. It specifies CASSLVGNHEQYF.